One sample yielded the 4 T cell receptor beta chains listed below, sequenced in a study of shared clonotypes between healthy human individuals. Data came from immunoSEQ multiplex PCR; TCRdb stores just in-frame clones and leaves some out. In the table there are about 2.2 million clones, just over 90% of which are singletons. Naivety among CD8 cells was defined by CD45RO negativity and positive CCR7 selection, thereby excluding terminally differentiated effector memory CD45RA+ cells. Material for sequencing was naive CD8+ T cells from PBMCs. Receptors were obtained from a man between 18 and 35 years old in good health. Some clones in this sample may be carry-over from other donors' samples.

V gene TRBV9 combines with J gene TRBJ2-1, with 10 bases aligning to TRBD2. This CDR3 spans 15 amino acids. With V trimmed by 0 bases and J by 8 bases, 5 bases remained unmatched. Germline lookup yields CDR1 SGDLS and CDR2 YYNGEE. The CDR3 sequence is CASSVELSGRDEQFF. The CDR3 DNA follows: TGTGCCAGCAGCGTAGAACTCAGCGGGAGGGATGAGCAGTTCTTC.

The V gene is TRBV7-9, the J gene TRBJ2-2, with 11 bases that match TRBD2. The germline V gene has CDR1 SEHNR and CDR2 FQNEAQ (reference sequence). Trimming removed 8 bases from V and 1 base from J; junction bases left unmatched: 3. The CDR3 is 15 residues long. CDR3 sequence: CASDGTSGNTGELFF. The CDR3 nucleotides read TGTGCCAGCGACGGGACTAGCGGGAACACCGGGGAGCTGTTTTTT.

This sequence joins TRBV4-1 and TRBJ2-1; perhaps TRBD1 as D (5 bases). Germline values: CDR1 MGHRA, CDR2 YSYEKL. This CDR3 contains 15 residues. Trimming took off 4 bases at V and 4 bases at J, with 14 bases between the two ends. CDR3 DNA: TGCGCCAGCAGCCCAGGGCGGCTCGGTTACAATGAGCAGTTCTTC. Translation: CASSPGRLGYNEQFF.

The chain combines TRBV19 with TRBJ1-1; D is possibly TRBD1 (6 bases). This CDR3 has 15 amino acids. Germline-derived CDR1 and CDR2 are LNHDA and SQIVND (reference sequence). The germline V and J ends were trimmed by 2 bases and 4 bases, with 14 bases remaining between them. The CDR3 region is CASSILGGWGTEAFF. CDR3 coding DNA: TGTGCCAGTAGTATACTTGGGGGCTGGGGCACTGAAGCTTTCTTT.